The entry that follows covers one T cell receptor beta chain sequence. In the original workflow: Amplification of reference gene primers was used by the study to estimate nucleated cell counts. Assay: immunoSEQ multiplex PCR; the TCRdb copy retains only in-frame clones and omits some. D and trimming were read from the DNA, whereas the V and J calls and clone size are those reported in that table. The sample has roughly 200,000 clones; 75% to 90% are singletons. The CDR3 is 13 residues long. The germline V gene has CDR1 SQVTM and CDR2 ANQGSEA. The data originate from a study of blood T cell repertoires in COVID-19. Overall study: Samples taken during acute and convalescent COVID-19 were collected in the United States, Italy and Spain. PBMCs, B-cell-depleted T cells, or T cells were the source of the cDNA or gDNA that made up the material.

The chain carries TRBV29-1 and TRBJ2-5, with a weak D call TRBD1 (5 bases). The TCR was taken from a woman aged 60-75 years with acute or convalescent COVID-19. The specimen sequenced was peripheral blood. Here the CDR3 reads CSAGYGSQETQYF. The CDR3 region has the DNA TGCAGTGCAGGGTACGGGTCCCAAGAGACCCAGTACTTC.